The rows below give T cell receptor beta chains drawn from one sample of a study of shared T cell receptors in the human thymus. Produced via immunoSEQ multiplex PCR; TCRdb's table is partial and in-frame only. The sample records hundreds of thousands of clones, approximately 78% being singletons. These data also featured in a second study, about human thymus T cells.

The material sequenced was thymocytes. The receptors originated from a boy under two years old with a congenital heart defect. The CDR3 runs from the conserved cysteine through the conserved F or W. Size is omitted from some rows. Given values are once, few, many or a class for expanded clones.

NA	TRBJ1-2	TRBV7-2	CASSPRPTDNYGYTF
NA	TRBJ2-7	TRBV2	CASRWGGLARYEQYF
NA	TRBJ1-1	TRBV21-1	CASSKSAGGVKEAFF
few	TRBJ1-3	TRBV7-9	CASHQIRDSSGNTIYF
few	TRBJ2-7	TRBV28	CASSSTGTGGDTATYEQYF
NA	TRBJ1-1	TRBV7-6	CASSSQGSPEAFF
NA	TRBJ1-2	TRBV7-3	CASSFTGNYGYTF
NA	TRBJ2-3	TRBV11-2	CASSLGVRCGGSDTQYF
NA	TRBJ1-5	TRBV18	CASSPHAPDRGHQPQHF
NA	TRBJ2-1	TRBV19	CASSIRWLAGGGNEQFF
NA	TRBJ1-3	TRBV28	CASSFSKGATGNTIYF
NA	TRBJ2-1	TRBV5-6	CASSSQGGPHNEQFF
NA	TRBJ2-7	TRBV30	CAWSPPLGQGGSRNEQYF
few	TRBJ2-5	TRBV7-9	CASSPALRTAAQETQYF
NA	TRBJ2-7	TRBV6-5	CASSYETGTVGEQYF
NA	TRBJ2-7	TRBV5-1	CASSLRTATEQYF
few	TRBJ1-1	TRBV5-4	CASSLHTEAFF
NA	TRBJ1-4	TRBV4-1	CASSRGGVREKLFF
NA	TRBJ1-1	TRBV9	CASSVLDPGVGTSMNTEAFF
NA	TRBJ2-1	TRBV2	CASSPYGGGADEQFF
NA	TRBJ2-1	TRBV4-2	CASSPPGIHSYNEQFF
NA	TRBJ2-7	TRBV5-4	CASSLRTPRGNEQYF
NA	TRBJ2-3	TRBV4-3	CASSHQTSGRARWTDTQYF
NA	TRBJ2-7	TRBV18	CAAGFPTGQGRCEQYF
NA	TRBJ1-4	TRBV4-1	CASSRDSSNEKLFF
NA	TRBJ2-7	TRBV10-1	CASSDHVADEGYEQYF
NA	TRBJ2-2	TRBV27	CASRAGGSGELFF
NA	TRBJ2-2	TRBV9	CASSGAGWSSGELFF
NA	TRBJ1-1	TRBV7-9	CASSRGTNTEAFF
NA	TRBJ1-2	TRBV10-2	CASSTAGTGGIGASGYTF
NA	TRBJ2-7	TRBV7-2	CASSRDRAFSSSYEQYF
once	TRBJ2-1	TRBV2	CASRNRGNEQFF
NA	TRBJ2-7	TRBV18	CASSPTVQRWYEQYF
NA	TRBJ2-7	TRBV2	CASVTAGVSYEQYF
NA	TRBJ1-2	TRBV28	CATSDSLNYGYTF
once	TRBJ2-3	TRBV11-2	CASSPRLAGDTQYF
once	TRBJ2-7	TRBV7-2	CASSPGRGIYEQYF
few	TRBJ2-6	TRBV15	CATSSTGGSGANVLTF
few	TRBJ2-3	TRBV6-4	CASRDKQGHTQYF
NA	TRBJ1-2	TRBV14	CASSQVGNYGYTF
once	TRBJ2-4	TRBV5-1	CASSLASLGGRQRPIQYF
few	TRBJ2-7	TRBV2	CASSKDRSSYEQYF
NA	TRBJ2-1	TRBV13	CASRTLSRGAYNEQFF
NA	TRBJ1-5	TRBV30	CAWSGTADGNQPQHF